These T cell receptor beta chains were read from a single sample in a study of blood T cell repertoires in COVID-19. Assay used: immunoSEQ multiplex PCR; TCRdb lists only in-frame clones, some missing. Altogether approximately 200,000 clones are present, around 80% being singletons, with the ten largest covering approximately 12%. Input material: peripheral blood. All receptors derive from an elderly woman with COVID-19, enrolled during active disease. The CDR3 runs from the conserved cysteine through the conserved F or W. Each record gives: clone size, V gene, J gene, D gene, CDR3 protein, CDR3 DNA. A D gene is named only where the DNA matches it firmly. Size is omitted from some rows. Given values are once, few, many or a class for expanded clones.

size: NA; V: TRBV7-6; J: TRBJ2-3; D: NA; CDR3: CASSLALAALADTQYF; DNA: TGTGCCAGCAGCTTAGCCTTAGCGGCCCTCGCGGATACGCAGTATTTT
size: NA; V: TRBV2; J: TRBJ1-2; D: NA; CDR3: CASSSGVYGYTF; DNA: TGTGCCAGCAGTTCAGGGGTCTATGGCTACACCTTC
size: NA; V: TRBV18; J: TRBJ1-2; D: NA; CDR3: CASSPGSPWGTEGYGYTF; DNA: TGTGCCAGCTCACCCGGGAGTCCCTGGGGCACGGAGGGCTATGGCTACACCTTC
size: NA; V: TRBV5-1; J: TRBJ2-3; D: TRBD2; CDR3: CASSLGLARTDTQYF; DNA: TGCGCCAGCAGCTTGGGACTAGCTCGCACAGATACGCAGTATTTT
size: NA; V: TRBV5-1; J: TRBJ2-3; D: TRBD2; CDR3: CASSDAGGAYTDTQYF; DNA: TGCGCCAGCAGCGATGCCGGGGGGGCGTACACAGATACGCAGTATTTT
size: NA; V: TRBV10-3; J: TRBJ1-2; D: NA; CDR3: CAISGAGEGGYTF; DNA: TGTGCCATCAGTGGCGCAGGGGAGGGTGGCTACACCTTC
size: NA; V: TRBV9; J: TRBJ1-2; D: NA; CDR3: CASSPRGHGYGYTF; DNA: TGTGCCAGCAGCCCCCGTGGACATGGTTATGGCTACACCTTC
size: NA; V: TRBV9; J: TRBJ1-5; D: TRBD1; CDR3: CASSVGTGGNQPQHF; DNA: TGTGCCAGCAGCGTAGGGACAGGGGGCAATCAGCCCCAGCATTTT
size: many; V: TRBV28; J: TRBJ2-7; D: TRBD1; CDR3: CASSSGDRGVGEQYF; DNA: TGTGCCAGCAGCTCCGGAGACAGGGGGGTAGGGGAGCAGTACTTC
size: few; V: TRBV19; J: TRBJ1-1; D: NA; CDR3: CASSMRLNTEAFF; DNA: TGTGCCAGTAGTATGAGGCTGAACACTGAAGCTTTCTTT
size: NA; V: TRBV13; J: TRBJ2-1; D: TRBD1; CDR3: CASSPGQGAGNEQFF; DNA: TGTGCCAGCAGCCCTGGACAGGGGGCAGGTAATGAGCAGTTCTTC
size: NA; V: TRBV3-1/TRBV3-2; J: TRBJ1-1; D: NA; CDR3: CASSQDMRTEAFF; DNA: TGTGCCAGCAGCCAAGATATGAGAACTGAAGCTTTCTTT
size: once; V: TRBV2; J: TRBJ1-1; D: NA; CDR3: CASSRQIMNTEAFF; DNA: TGTGCCAGCAGTAGACAGATAATGAACACTGAAGCTTTCTTT
size: NA; V: TRBV5-4; J: TRBJ1-1; D: TRBD1; CDR3: CASSARQGSTEAFF; DNA: TGTGCCAGCAGCGCCAGACAGGGGTCAACTGAAGCTTTCTTT
size: few; V: TRBV7-2; J: TRBJ2-3; D: TRBD2; CDR3: CASSQTSGRSSDTQYF; DNA: TGTGCCAGCAGCCAGACTAGCGGGAGATCTTCAGATACGCAGTATTTT
size: NA; V: TRBV19; J: TRBJ1-2; D: NA; CDR3: CASSWTANYGYTF; DNA: TGTGCCAGTAGTTGGACAGCTAACTATGGCTACACCTTC
size: few; V: TRBV18; J: TRBJ1-5; D: TRBD1; CDR3: CASSDGQDSNQPQHF; DNA: TGTGCCAGCTCAGACGGACAGGATAGCAATCAGCCCCAGCATTTT
size: NA; V: TRBV3-1/TRBV3-2; J: TRBJ2-1; D: TRBD2; CDR3: CASSQTLASSYNEQFF; DNA: TGTGCCAGCAGCCAAACACTAGCGTCTTCCTACAATGAGCAGTTCTTC
size: NA; V: TRBV6-5; J: TRBJ1-1; D: TRBD1; CDR3: CASRTGITEAFF; DNA: TGTGCCAGCAGGACAGGGATCACTGAAGCTTTCTTT
size: NA; V: TRBV28; J: TRBJ2-7; D: NA; CDR3: CASTPEDSSSYEQYF; DNA: TGTGCCAGCACCCCCGAGGACAGCTCCTCCTACGAGCAGTACTTC
size: NA; V: TRBV4-2; J: TRBJ2-3; D: TRBD2; CDR3: CASSHSLAGGTDTQYF; DNA: TGTGCCAGCAGCCATTCACTAGCGGGAGGCACAGATACGCAGTATTTT
size: NA; V: TRBV7-2; J: TRBJ1-1; D: NA; CDR3: CASSAGRRGTEAFF; DNA: TGTGCCAGCAGCGCGGGACGGCGGGGCACTGAAGCTTTCTTT
size: NA; V: TRBV7-9; J: TRBJ1-1; D: TRBD1; CDR3: CASSVNPGTGGSVDTEAFF; DNA: TGTGCCAGCAGCGTAAACCCCGGGACAGGGGGCTCCGTGGACACTGAAGCTTTCTTT
size: NA; V: TRBV6-2/TRBV6-3; J: TRBJ1-2; D: NA; CDR3: CASSYAGYGYTF; DNA: TGTGCCAGCAGTTACGCAGGCTATGGCTACACCTTC
size: few; V: TRBV19; J: TRBJ2-1; D: NA; CDR3: CASKAAYYNEQFF; DNA: TGTGCCAGTAAGGCGGCCTACTACAATGAGCAGTTCTTC
size: NA; V: TRBV3-1/TRBV3-2; J: TRBJ1-1; D: NA; CDR3: CASSQARETPNTEAFF; DNA: TGTGCCAGCAGCCAAGCGCGTGAGACACCGAACACTGAAGCTTTCTTT
size: NA; V: TRBV19; J: TRBJ2-3; D: TRBD2; CDR3: CASSFITTSGTDTQYF; DNA: TGTGCCAGTAGTTTCATCACTACTAGCGGCACAGATACGCAGTATTTT